Listed below are T cell receptor beta chains from one sample, sequenced in a study of blood T cell repertoires in COVID-19. Measured with immunoSEQ multiplex PCR; TCRdb has only the in-frame clones, and not every one. This table holds about 90,000 clones, approximately 90% found once. Sequencing input: peripheral blood. All receptors derive from a man in his fifties or sixties with acute or convalescent COVID-19. The CDR3 runs from the conserved cysteine through the conserved F or W. A D gene is named only where the DNA matches it firmly.

v_call: TRBV27
j_call: TRBJ1-2
d_call: NA
cdr3_nt: TGTGCCAGCAGTTACAGGGCCGGGGATGGCTACACCTTC
cdr3_aa: CASSYRAGDGYTF

v_call: TRBV5-8
j_call: TRBJ1-5
d_call: NA
cdr3_nt: TGTGCCAGCAGCGAATACAGGGTGAGGAATCAGCCCCAGCATTTT
cdr3_aa: CASSEYRVRNQPQHF

v_call: TRBV29-1
j_call: TRBJ2-1
d_call: TRBD2
cdr3_nt: TGCAGCGTTGTCCCATTGCTAGCGGGAGAAAGTGAGCAGTTCTTC
cdr3_aa: CSVVPLLAGESEQFF

v_call: TRBV19
j_call: TRBJ2-1
d_call: TRBD2
cdr3_nt: TGTGCCAGTAGTCCGGGACTAGAGAATGAGCAGTTCTTC
cdr3_aa: CASSPGLENEQFF

v_call: TRBV5-4
j_call: TRBJ2-7
d_call: NA
cdr3_nt: TGTGCCAGCAGTCCCGCCGGGGAATTGTCCTACGAGCAGTACTTC
cdr3_aa: CASSPAGELSYEQYF

v_call: TRBV9
j_call: TRBJ1-3
d_call: TRBD1
cdr3_nt: TGTGCCAGCAGCGTAGAGGGTGGTTGGACAGGTCCCTTCTCTGGAAACACCATATATTTT
cdr3_aa: CASSVEGGWTGPFSGNTIYF

v_call: TRBV19
j_call: TRBJ2-2
d_call: TRBD1
cdr3_nt: TGTGCCAGTAGGCCGACGACGGGACAGGGTGACACCGGGGAGCTGTTTTTT
cdr3_aa: CASRPTTGQGDTGELFF

v_call: TRBV5-1
j_call: TRBJ1-4
d_call: TRBD1
cdr3_nt: TGCGCCAGCAGCTTTAGGAAGGGGGCTACTAATGAAAAACTGTTTTTT
cdr3_aa: CASSFRKGATNEKLFF

v_call: TRBV29-1
j_call: TRBJ2-3
d_call: NA
cdr3_nt: TGCAGCGTCCGACAGACCACAGATACGCAGTATTTT
cdr3_aa: CSVRQTTDTQYF

v_call: TRBV6-5
j_call: TRBJ1-1
d_call: NA
cdr3_nt: TGTGCCAGCAGAACAGGAAAACTGAACACTGAAGCTTTCTTT
cdr3_aa: CASRTGKLNTEAFF

v_call: TRBV10-1
j_call: TRBJ2-3
d_call: NA
cdr3_nt: TGCGCCAGCAGTGAGTCGGTGACTAGACCAGATACGCAGTATTTT
cdr3_aa: CASSESVTRPDTQYF

v_call: TRBV6-5
j_call: TRBJ2-7
d_call: TRBD1
cdr3_nt: TGTGCCAGCAGTTCAAACAGGGGCTACGAGCAGTACTTC
cdr3_aa: CASSSNRGYEQYF

v_call: TRBV5-1
j_call: TRBJ1-5
d_call: NA
cdr3_nt: TGCGCCAGCAGCTTCGATGGACAGCGCAATCAGCCCCAGCATTTT
cdr3_aa: CASSFDGQRNQPQHF

v_call: TRBV19
j_call: TRBJ1-6
d_call: NA
cdr3_nt: TGTGCCAGTAGTCCCGGTCACAGTCCCTCCTCCTATAATTCACCCCTCCACTTT
cdr3_aa: CASSPGHSPSSYNSPLHF

v_call: TRBV11-3
j_call: TRBJ2-1
d_call: TRBD2
cdr3_nt: TGTGCCAGCAGTAGCGGGAGGGCCGGATTTGATGAGCAGTTCTTC
cdr3_aa: CASSSGRAGFDEQFF

v_call: TRBV19
j_call: TRBJ1-3
d_call: NA
cdr3_nt: TGTGCCAGTAGTCCAGGGGCCAACTCTGGAAACACCATATATTTT
cdr3_aa: CASSPGANSGNTIYF

v_call: TRBV14
j_call: TRBJ1-2
d_call: NA
cdr3_nt: TGTGCCAGCAGCCAAGTTGGTAGCTATGGCTACACCTTC
cdr3_aa: CASSQVGSYGYTF

v_call: TRBV5-1
j_call: TRBJ2-5
d_call: NA
cdr3_nt: TGCGCCAGCAGCTTTAGTGGGAGCCAAGAGACCCAGTACTTC
cdr3_aa: CASSFSGSQETQYF

v_call: TRBV5-6
j_call: TRBJ2-3
d_call: TRBD2
cdr3_nt: TGTGCCAGCAGCTTGCCGGCGGGGGATGCCCAACTGACAGATACGCAGTATTTT
cdr3_aa: CASSLPAGDAQLTDTQYF